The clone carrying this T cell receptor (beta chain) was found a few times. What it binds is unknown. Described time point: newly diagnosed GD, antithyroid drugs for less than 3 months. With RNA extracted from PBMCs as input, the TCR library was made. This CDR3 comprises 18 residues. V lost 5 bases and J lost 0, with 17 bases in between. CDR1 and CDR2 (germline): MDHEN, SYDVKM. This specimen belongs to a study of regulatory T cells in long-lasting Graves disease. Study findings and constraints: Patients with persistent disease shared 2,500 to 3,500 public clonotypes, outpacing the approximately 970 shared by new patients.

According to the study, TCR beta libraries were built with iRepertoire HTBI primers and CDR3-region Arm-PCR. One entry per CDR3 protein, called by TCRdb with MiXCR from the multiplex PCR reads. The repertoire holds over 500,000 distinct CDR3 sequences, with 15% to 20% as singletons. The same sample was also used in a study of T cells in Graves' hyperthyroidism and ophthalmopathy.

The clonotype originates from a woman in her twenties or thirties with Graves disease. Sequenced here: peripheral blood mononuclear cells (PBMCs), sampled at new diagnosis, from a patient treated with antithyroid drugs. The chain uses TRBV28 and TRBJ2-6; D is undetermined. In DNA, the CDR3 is TGTGCCAGCAGTACCTTGATGTCCAGCCGCTCTGGGGCCAACGTCCTGACTTTC. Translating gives CASSTLMSSRSGANVLTF.